Shown below are 3 T cell receptor beta chains from a single sample sequenced in a study of blood T cell repertoires in COVID-19. The method was immunoSEQ multiplex PCR; TCRdb's version includes in-frame clones alone and lacks a portion of them. The sample shows about 94,000 clones, about 80% of them seen only once. Specimen: peripheral blood. These TCRs come from a human donor in a cohort sampled during active COVID-19.

The chain employs TRBV6-1 and TRBJ1-2; D may be TRBD1 (6 bases). The V end lost 1 base, the J end lost 0 bases, and 9 bases lay between the germline ends. Germline V gene lookup returns CDR1 MNHNS and CDR2 SASEGT. This CDR3 region has 15 residues. The CDR3 is CASSEVWTANYGYTF. In nucleotides, the CDR3 is TGTGCCAGCAGTGAAGTCTGGACAGCTAACTATGGCTACACCTTC.

This sequence joins TRBV5-5 and TRBJ1-5; D might be TRBD1 (6 bases). The CDR3 sequence is 15 residues long. Germline-derived CDR1 and CDR2 are SGHKS and YYEKEE (reference sequence). Between the trimmed V and J ends, which lost 2 bases and 3 bases, there was a span of 12 bases. The CDR3, as DNA: TGTGCCAGCAGCTTTCAGGACAGCCACAATCAGCCCCAGCATTTT. Its translation is CASSFQDSHNQPQHF. The full variable domain, in which reference TRBV5-5 and TRBJ1-5 provide the parts outside the CDR3, is DAGVTQSPTHLIKTRGQQVTLRCSPISGHKSVSWYQQVLGQGPQFIFQYYEKEERGRGNFPDRFSARQFPNYSSELNVNALLLGDSALYLCASSFQDSHNQPQHFGDGTRLSIL.

A single count supports this clone. The chain recombines TRBV9 with TRBJ1-1; 10 bases map to TRBD1. The length of the CDR3 is 13 residues. V shed 0 bases and J 11 bases; nucleotides not matched to a gene: 4. Germline assignment: CDR1 SGDLS and CDR2 YYNGEE. Here the CDR3 reads CASSVGDRGGAFF. The CDR3 DNA sequence: TGTGCCAGCAGCGTAGGGGACAGGGGCGGGGCTTTCTTT.